This T cell receptor (beta chain) stems from a study of T-cell memory formation after mild COVID-19. Overall study results and limits: CD4+ contracting clones were found mainly in CM and EM, and CD8+ ones in EMRA. Clones shrinking between day 15 and 85 showed a balanced CD4/CD8 split, and those that grew later tilted toward CD4+.

In the case of this clonotype: What it recognizes is unknown.

One entry per CDR3 protein, called by TCRdb with MiXCR from the 5' RACE reads. The sample shows 300,000 or so distinct CDR3 sequences, under 20% of them seen only once. Germline CDR1 and CDR2: LGHNA and YNFKEQ. V shed 3 bases and J shed 0 bases, with 14 bases lying between them. CDR3 length: 16 residues. The genes are TRBV4-2 and TRBJ1-2; possibly TRBD1 for D (6 bases). Sequenced material: PBMCs or a T cell subset sorted from them (not recorded which). The TCR comes from a man younger than 35 who had mild COVID-19 (a few samples of this study predate the infection). Cell type and time point are not known. CDR3 sequence: CASSQGGQQANYGYTF. The CDR3, as DNA: TGTGCCAGCAGCCAGGGAGGACAGCAAGCTAACTATGGCTACACCTTC.